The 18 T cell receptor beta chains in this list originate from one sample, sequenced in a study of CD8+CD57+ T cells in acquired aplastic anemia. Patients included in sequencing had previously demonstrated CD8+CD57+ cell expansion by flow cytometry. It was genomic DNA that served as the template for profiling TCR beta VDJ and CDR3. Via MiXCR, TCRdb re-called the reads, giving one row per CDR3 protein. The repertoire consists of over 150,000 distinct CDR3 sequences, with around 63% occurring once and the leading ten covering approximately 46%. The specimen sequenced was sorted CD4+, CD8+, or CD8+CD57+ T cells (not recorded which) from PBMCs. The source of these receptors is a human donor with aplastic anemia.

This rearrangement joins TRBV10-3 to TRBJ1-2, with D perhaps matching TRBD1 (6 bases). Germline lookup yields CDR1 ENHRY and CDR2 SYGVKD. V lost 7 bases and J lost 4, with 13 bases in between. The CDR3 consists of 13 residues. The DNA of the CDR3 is TGTGCCATCAACGTCGACAGGCTCTATGGCTACACCTTC. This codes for CAINVDRLYGYTF.

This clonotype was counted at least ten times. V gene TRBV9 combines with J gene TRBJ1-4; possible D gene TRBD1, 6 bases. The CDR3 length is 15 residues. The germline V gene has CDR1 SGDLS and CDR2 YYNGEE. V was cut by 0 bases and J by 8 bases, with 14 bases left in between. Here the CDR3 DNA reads TGTGCCAGCAGCGTAGACGCGGAGGGGGGAGAAAAACTGTTTTTT. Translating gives CASSVDAEGGEKLFF.

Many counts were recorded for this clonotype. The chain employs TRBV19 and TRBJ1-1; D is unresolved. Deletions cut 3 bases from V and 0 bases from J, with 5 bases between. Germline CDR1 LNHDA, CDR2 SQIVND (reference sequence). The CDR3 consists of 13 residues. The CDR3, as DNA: TGTGCCAGTAGTATCTGGATGAACACTGAAGCTTTCTTT. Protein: CASSIWMNTEAFF.

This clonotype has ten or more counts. This CDR3 is CAITPRREEDGYTF. As DNA, the CDR3 is TGTGCCATCACCCCTCGCAGGGAAGAGGATGGCTACACCTTC. This chain uses TRBV10-3 with TRBJ1-2, with TRBD1 as a possible D gene (5 bases). V dropped 7 bases and J dropped 6 bases, with 18 bases sitting between them. The CDR3 spans 14 residues. Germline CDR1 is ENHRY and CDR2 is SYGVKD.

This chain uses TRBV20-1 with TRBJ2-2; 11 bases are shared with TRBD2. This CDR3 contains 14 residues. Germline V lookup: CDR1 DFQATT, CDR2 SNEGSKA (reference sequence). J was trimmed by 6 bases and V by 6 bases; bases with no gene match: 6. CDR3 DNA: TGCAGTGCAACTAGCGGGAGTAGATCCGGGGAGCTGTTTTTT. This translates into CSATSGSRSGELFF.

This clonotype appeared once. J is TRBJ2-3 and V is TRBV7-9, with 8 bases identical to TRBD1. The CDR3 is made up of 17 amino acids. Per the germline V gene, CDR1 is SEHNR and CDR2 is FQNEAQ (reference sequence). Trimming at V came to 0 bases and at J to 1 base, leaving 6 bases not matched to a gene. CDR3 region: CASSLATEDRGTDTQYF. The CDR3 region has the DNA TGTGCCAGCAGCTTAGCAACTGAGGACAGGGGCACAGATACGCAGTATTTT.

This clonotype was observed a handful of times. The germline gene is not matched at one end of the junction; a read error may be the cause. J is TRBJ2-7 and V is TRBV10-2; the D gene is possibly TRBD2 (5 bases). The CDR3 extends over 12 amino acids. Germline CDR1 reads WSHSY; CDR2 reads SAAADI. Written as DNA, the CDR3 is TGCGCCAGCAGTGAGTCGGCTCGGGGAATTGAGTTC. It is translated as CASSESARGIEF.

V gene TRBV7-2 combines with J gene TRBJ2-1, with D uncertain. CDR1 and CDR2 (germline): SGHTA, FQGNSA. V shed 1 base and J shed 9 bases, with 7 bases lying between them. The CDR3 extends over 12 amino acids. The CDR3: CASSLVSGEQFF. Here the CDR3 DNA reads TGTGCCAGCAGCTTAGTTAGTGGTGAGCAGTTCTTC.

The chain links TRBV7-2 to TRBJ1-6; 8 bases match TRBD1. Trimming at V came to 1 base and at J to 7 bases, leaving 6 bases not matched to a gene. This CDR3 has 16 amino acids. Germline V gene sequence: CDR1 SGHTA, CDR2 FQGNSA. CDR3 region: CASSLVTGDGNSPLHF. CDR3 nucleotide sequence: TGTGCCAGCAGCTTAGTGACAGGGGATGGGAATTCACCCCTCCACTTT.

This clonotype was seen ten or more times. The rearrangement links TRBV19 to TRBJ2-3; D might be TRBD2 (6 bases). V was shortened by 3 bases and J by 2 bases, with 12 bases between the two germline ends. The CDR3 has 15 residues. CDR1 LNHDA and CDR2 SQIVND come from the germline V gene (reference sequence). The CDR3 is CASSILQGLTDTQYF. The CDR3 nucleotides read TGTGCCAGTAGTATCCTCCAGGGACTCACAGATACGCAGTATTTT.

CDR3 amino acids: CASTQDTQYF. CDR3 DNA sequence: TGTGCCAGCACCCAAGATACGCAGTATTTT. This chain joins TRBV2 and TRBJ2-3, with D unclear. CDR1 is SNHLY and CDR2 is FYNNEI in the germline V gene. The CDR3 runs to 10 residues. The V gene lost 7 bases and the J gene lost 5 bases, with 4 bases spanning the gap.

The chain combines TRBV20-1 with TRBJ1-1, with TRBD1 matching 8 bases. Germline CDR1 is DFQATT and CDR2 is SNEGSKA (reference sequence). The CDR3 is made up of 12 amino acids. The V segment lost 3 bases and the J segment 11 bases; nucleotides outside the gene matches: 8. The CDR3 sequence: CSARRQGWTAFF. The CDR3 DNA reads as TGCAGTGCTAGGAGACAGGGGTGGACGGCTTTCTTT.

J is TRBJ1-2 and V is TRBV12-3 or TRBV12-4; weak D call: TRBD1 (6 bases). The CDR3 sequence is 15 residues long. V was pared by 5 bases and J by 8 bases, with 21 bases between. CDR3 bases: TGTGCCAGCAGTGCGGGTGGGGGCCTTGGCTTCGGCTACACCTTC. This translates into CASSAGGGLGFGYTF.

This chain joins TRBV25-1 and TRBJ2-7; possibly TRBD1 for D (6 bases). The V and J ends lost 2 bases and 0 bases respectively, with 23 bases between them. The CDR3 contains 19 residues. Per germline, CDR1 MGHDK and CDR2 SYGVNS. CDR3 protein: CASSETLIRTGPRSYEQYF. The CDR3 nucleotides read TGTGCCAGCAGTGAAACACTAATACGAACAGGGCCCCGCTCCTACGAGCAGTACTTC.

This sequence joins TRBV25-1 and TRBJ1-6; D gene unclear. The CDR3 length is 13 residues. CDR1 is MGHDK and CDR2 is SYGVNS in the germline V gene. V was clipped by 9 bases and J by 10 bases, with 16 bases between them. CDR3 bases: TGTGCCAGTAGTACGGCCGTGGAATCACCCCTCCACTTT. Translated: CASSTAVESPLHF.

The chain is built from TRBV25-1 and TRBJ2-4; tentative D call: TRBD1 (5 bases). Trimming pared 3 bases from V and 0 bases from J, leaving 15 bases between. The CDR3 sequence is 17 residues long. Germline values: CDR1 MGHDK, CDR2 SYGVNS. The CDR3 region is CASSEQGRVLAKNIQYF. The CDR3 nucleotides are TGTGCCAGCAGTGAGCAGGGAAGAGTCCTAGCCAAAAACATTCAGTACTTC.

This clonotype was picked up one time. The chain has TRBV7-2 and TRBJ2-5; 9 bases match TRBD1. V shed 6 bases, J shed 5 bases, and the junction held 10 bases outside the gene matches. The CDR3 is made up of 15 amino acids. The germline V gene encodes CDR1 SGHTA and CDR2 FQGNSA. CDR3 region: CASSFGGQGLETQYF. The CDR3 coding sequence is TGTGCCAGCAGTTTCGGAGGACAGGGGCTTGAGACCCAGTACTTC.

The CDR3 region has the DNA TGCAGCGTTGACCCCAGGGGGTTCGGCAATGAGCAGTTCTTC. Translated, it gives CSVDPRGFGNEQFF. The chain carries TRBV29-1 and TRBJ2-1; 7 bases are a match to TRBD1. Unmatched junction bases numbered 8, after V lost 3 bases and J lost 6 bases. The CDR3 is made up of 14 amino acids. Germline CDR1 SQVTM, CDR2 ANQGSEA.